These 30 T cell receptor beta chains were sequenced from one sample in a study of blood T cell repertoires in COVID-19. Clones were read by immunoSEQ multiplex PCR, and TCRdb kept only the in-frame ones, dropping some. The sample has around 140,000 clones; approximately 84% are singletons. Specimen: peripheral blood. The receptors stem from a woman in her sixties with acute or convalescent COVID-19.

The gene calls are TRBV3-1 (or the pseudogene TRBV3-2) and TRBJ2-4; no clear D. Germline values: CDR1 LGHDT, CDR2 YNNKEL (reference sequence). Trimming stripped 3 bases from V and 7 bases from J, with 10 bases between. The CDR3 is 13 amino acids. For the CDR3, the DNA is TGTGCCAGCAGCCATAGATCGGTGAACATTCAGTACTTC. Translation gives CASSHRSVNIQYF.

The chain links TRBV6-5 to TRBJ1-2; 7 bases map to TRBD1. Germline V CDR1 and CDR2: MNHEY, SVGAGI. The CDR3 sequence is 15 residues long. The V and J ends lost 6 bases and 1 base, in that order; junction bases with no gene match: 8. The CDR3 loop reads CASRHGQAFNYGYTF. The CDR3 DNA reads TGTGCCAGCAGACACGGACAGGCCTTTAACTATGGCTACACCTTC.

This sequence joins TRBV4-1 and TRBJ2-3; 8 bases are a match to TRBD2. The CDR3 spans 16 residues. Germline V gives CDR1 MGHRA, CDR2 YSYEKL. The V segment lost 0 bases and the J segment 5 bases; nucleotides outside the gene matches: 7. CDR3 nucleotide sequence: TGCGCCAGCAGCCAAGATTACGGGAGGGGGGGAGATACGCAGTATTTT. It codes for CASSQDYGRGGDTQYF.

This clone was seen ten or more times. Written as DNA, the CDR3 is TGTGCCAGCAGTCAGGGGAATGAGCAGTTCTTC. It yields the protein CASSQGNEQFF. The rearrangement uses TRBV6-6 and TRBJ2-1; a possible D gene is TRBD1 (6 bases). Germline V gene lookup returns CDR1 MNHNY and CDR2 SVGAGI (reference sequence). V lost 5 bases and J 7 bases, leaving 6 bases between the germline ends. The CDR3 covers 11 residues.

As to this clone: Different DNA sequences within this sample yield the same CDR3. The J gene is TRBJ1-5, the V gene TRBV28, with a weak D call TRBD1 (6 bases). CDR1 and CDR2 (germline): MDHEN, SYDVKM. The CDR3 totals 15 residues. Trimming pared 5 bases from V and 0 bases from J, leaving 11 bases between. The CDR3 spells CASSLSGASNQPQHF. The CDR3 DNA sequence: TGTGCCAGCAGTCTCTCAGGGGCTAGCAATCAGCCCCAGCATTTT.

This clone was observed a single time. The rearrangement links TRBV6-6 to TRBJ2-1; 9 nucleotides match TRBD2. Trimming removed 4 bases from V and 5 bases from J; junction bases left unmatched: 6. CDR1 MNHNY and CDR2 SVGAGI come from the germline V gene (reference sequence). The CDR3 is made up of 15 amino acids. The CDR3, as DNA: TGTGCCAGCAGTTGGGGGACTAGCTTCGACAATGAGCAGTTCTTC. It translates to CASSWGTSFDNEQFF.

V gene TRBV5-1 combines with J gene TRBJ1-2; no firm D call. This CDR3 contains 13 residues. V was trimmed by 0 bases and J by 5 bases, leaving 8 bases between them. CDR1 is SGHRS and CDR2 is YFSETQ in the germline V gene. The CDR3 region is CASSLVYSYGYTF. CDR3 in DNA: TGCGCCAGCAGCTTGGTTTATTCTTATGGCTACACCTTC.

The chain recombines TRBV14 with TRBJ2-3; D gene unclear. Germline-derived CDR1 and CDR2 are SGHDN and FVKESK. This CDR3 has 14 residues. V was shortened by 4 bases and J by 4 bases, with 12 bases between the two germline ends. DNA of the CDR3: TGTGCCAGCAGCCGGCTAGGTCGCGCAGATACGCAGTATTTT. Amino acid sequence: CASSRLGRADTQYF.

The gene calls are TRBV18 and TRBJ2-6; D is uncertain. Germline CDR1 and CDR2: KGHSH and LQKENI. This CDR3 region has 18 residues. Trimming removed 3 bases at V and 1 base at J, with 16 bases between. CDR3 bases: TGTGCCAGCTCACCGAAGGAACAGTCTATATCTGGGGCCAACGTCCTGACTTTC. Translation gives CASSPKEQSISGANVLTF.

The gene calls are TRBV29-1 and TRBJ2-7, with 9 bases identical to TRBD1. The CDR3 loop spans 13 amino acids. CDR1 and CDR2 (germline): SQVTM, ANQGSEA. The J segment lost 3 bases and the V segment lost 4 bases, leaving 4 bases of the junction unmatched. The DNA for the CDR3 is TGCAGCGTTGGGGGGACAGGGAACTACGAGCAGTACTTC. Encoded protein: CSVGGTGNYEQYF.

The chain employs TRBV27 and TRBJ2-7, with D possibly matching TRBD1 (5 bases). The V gene lost 4 bases and the J gene lost 3 bases, with 16 bases spanning the gap. Per the germline V gene, CDR1 is MNHEY and CDR2 is SMNVEV (reference sequence). The CDR3 covers 15 residues. The DNA of the CDR3 is TGTGCCAGCAGTTCGATCAGGGCGACCCTCTACGAGCAGTACTTC. Translated, it gives CASSSIRATLYEQYF.

The chain has TRBV6-5 and TRBJ2-7, with 8 bases aligning to TRBD2. CDR1 and CDR2 (germline): MNHEY, SVGAGI. CDR3 length equals 15 residues. V shed 6 bases and J 1 base; nucleotides not matched to a gene: 8. The CDR3 spells CASRHEVAGSYEQYF. CDR3 bases: TGTGCCAGCAGACATGAAGTAGCGGGGTCCTACGAGCAGTACTTC.

J is TRBJ2-3 and V is TRBV18; 11 bases match TRBD2. V was clipped by 2 bases and J by 3 bases; unmatched bases: 10. Germline-derived CDR1 and CDR2 are KGHSH and LQKENI. The CDR3 loop spans 18 amino acids. CDR3 nucleotides: TGTGCCAGCTCACCATATACTAGCGGGAGTAGGAAGACAGATACGCAGTATTTT. It translates to CASSPYTSGSRKTDTQYF. Supplemented by reference TRBV18 and TRBJ2-3, the full variable domain reads NAGVMQNPRHLVRRRGQEARLRCSPMKGHSHVYWYRQLPEEGLKFMVYLQKENIIDESGMPKERFSAEFPKEGPSILRIQQVVRGDSAAYFCASSPYTSGSRKTDTQYFGPGTRLTVL.

The rearrangement links TRBV7-6 to TRBJ1-2; 8 nucleotides line up with TRBD1. Trimming cost V 5 bases and J 4 bases; bases outside gene matches: 12. This CDR3 has 16 residues. The germline CDR1 and CDR2 sequences are SGHVS and FNYEAQ. The CDR3 loop reads CASSGGQGVHGYGYTF. The CDR3 DNA reads as TGTGCCAGCAGCGGCGGACAGGGAGTTCATGGCTATGGCTACACCTTC.

The rearrangement joins TRBV28 to TRBJ2-7, with TRBD2 matching 11 bases. Losses at the gene ends were 2 bases for V and 6 bases for J; bases not matched to a gene: 6. The CDR3 sequence is 15 residues long. Germline-derived CDR1 and CDR2 are MDHEN and SYDVKM. The CDR3 region is CASSLSGLAGLEQYF. The CDR3, as DNA: TGTGCCAGCAGTTTAAGTGGACTAGCGGGTCTCGAGCAGTACTTC.

This chain uses TRBV12-3 or TRBV12-4 with TRBJ2-7; TRBD2 matches 14 bases. V shed 4 bases and J 9 bases; nucleotides not matched to a gene: 2. The CDR3 spans 13 residues. The CDR3 loop is CASSSGLAGVQYF. Written as DNA, the CDR3 is TGTGCCAGCAGTTCGGGACTAGCGGGAGTGCAGTACTTC.

This chain connects TRBV2 to TRBJ1-2; 7 bases are shared with TRBD1. V trimming: 6 bases; J trimming: 5 bases; junction bases outside the gene matches: 9. Germline-derived CDR1 and CDR2 are SNHLY and FYNNEI. This CDR3 is 14 amino acids long. CDR3 amino acids: CASRDRTVWYGYTF. DNA for the CDR3: TGTGCCAGCAGGGACAGGACAGTATGGTATGGCTACACCTTC.

V and J are TRBV30 and TRBJ2-1, with 7 bases lining up with TRBD2. The germline gives CDR1 GTSNPN, CDR2 SVGIG (reference sequence). Germline trimming cut 4 bases from V and 5 bases from J; bases unmatched to any gene: 8. The CDR3 spans 14 residues. The CDR3: CAWTPLAPNNEQFF. In DNA form, the CDR3 reads TGTGCCTGGACCCCACTAGCGCCTAACAATGAGCAGTTCTTC.

This clone was observed a handful of times. The chain combines TRBV23-1 with TRBJ2-1, with D maybe TRBD2 (5 bases). TRBV23-1 is an ORF, and what it does is uncertain. Trimming pared 7 bases from V and 0 bases from J, leaving 25 bases between. The CDR3 is made up of 19 amino acids. The CDR3 nucleotides read TGCGCCAGCAATCCCTCCGGGAACCCGACTCCCTCCTCCTACAATGAGCAGTTCTTC. It codes for CASNPSGNPTPSSYNEQFF.

This sequence joins TRBV28 and TRBJ2-2, with a weak D call TRBD2 (5 bases). The CDR3 is made up of 14 amino acids. Between the trimmed V and J ends, which lost 3 bases and 6 bases, there was a span of 11 bases. Germline V gene lookup returns CDR1 MDHEN and CDR2 SYDVKM. The CDR3 region is CASSLPGIAGELFF. The CDR3 DNA follows: TGTGCCAGCAGTTTGCCGGGAATAGCCGGGGAGCTGTTTTTT.

This clone was seen only once. The chain uses TRBV5-4 and TRBJ2-3, with 11 bases lining up with TRBD2. Germline lookup yields CDR1 SGHNT and CDR2 YYREEE (reference sequence). This CDR3 has 16 residues. V was pared by 4 bases and J by 4 bases, with 8 bases of the junction left unmatched. The CDR3 loop is CASSPLAGVIPDTQYF. As DNA, the CDR3 is TGTGCCAGCAGCCCACTAGCGGGAGTGATTCCAGATACGCAGTATTTT.

The rearrangement joins TRBV15 to TRBJ2-1; 7 bases are a match to TRBD2. The CDR3 runs 13 residues. Trimming cost V 4 bases and J 10 bases; bases outside gene matches: 7. From germline, CDR1 is LNHNV and CDR2 YYDKDF (reference sequence). The DNA of the CDR3 is TGTGCCACCAGCATAGGACTAGAGGGGGAGCAGTTCTTC. The encoded protein is CATSIGLEGEQFF.

A word on this clone: The same CDR3 is also encoded by other DNA sequences in this sample. V usage is TRBV28 and J usage is TRBJ1-5; D is undetermined. The CDR3 extends over 12 amino acids. The V end was cut by 5 bases, the J end by 9 bases, with 11 bases between. Germline V gene lookup returns CDR1 MDHEN and CDR2 SYDVKM. The CDR3 spells CASSPPRGPQHF. The CDR3 DNA is TGTGCCAGCAGTCCCCCTAGAGGGCCCCAGCATTTT.

The V and J genes are TRBV5-8 and TRBJ2-3; 8 bases fit TRBD1. The trim removed 2 bases at V and 3 bases at J, leaving 8 bases unmatched. Per the germline V gene, CDR1 is SGHTS and CDR2 is YDEGEE. The CDR3 runs 16 residues. CDR3 amino acids: CASSLFGQGRTDTQYF. The CDR3 DNA sequence: TGTGCCAGCAGCTTATTCGGACAGGGTCGGACAGATACGCAGTATTTT.

This rearrangement joins TRBV9 to TRBJ2-7; D is possibly TRBD1 (6 bases). The germline V and J ends were trimmed by 1 base and 5 bases, with 16 bases remaining between them. The CDR3 has 15 residues. Germline assignment: CDR1 SGDLS and CDR2 YYNGEE. In nucleotides, the CDR3 is TGTGCCAGCAGCGTACAGGGGTCGTCTCGCCACGAGCAGTACTTC. As protein: CASSVQGSSRHEQYF.

This clone was seen more than once but under ten times. The genes are TRBV6-2 or TRBV6-3 and TRBJ1-4; TRBD1 matches 8 bases. V was clipped by 4 bases and J by 3 bases; unmatched bases: 4. CDR1 is MNHEY, CDR2 SVGEGT, per germline. The CDR3 has 15 residues. DNA for the CDR3: TGTGCCAGCAGTTCTCCGACAGGGGCTAATGAAAAACTGTTTTTT. It encodes CASSSPTGANEKLFF.

CDR3 residues: CASSSGTGGVGTEAFF. For the CDR3, the DNA is TGTGCCAGCAGTTCCGGGACAGGGGGCGTGGGGACTGAAGCTTTCTTT. The genes are TRBV27 and TRBJ1-1, with TRBD1 identical over 12 bases. The ends lost 4 bases at V and 5 bases at J; junction bases unmatched: 8. The CDR3 runs 16 residues. Germline lookup yields CDR1 MNHEY and CDR2 SMNVEV (reference sequence).

The V gene is TRBV15, the J gene TRBJ2-3, with 8 bases lining up with TRBD1. The V gene end was trimmed by 5 bases and the J gene end by 0 bases; junction bases not matched to a gene: 4. Germline CDR1 and CDR2: LNHNV and YYDKDF (reference sequence). This CDR3 is built from 15 residues. CDR3 nucleotides: TGTGCCACCAGCCGGGACAGGACTAGCACAGATACGCAGTATTTT. This translates into CATSRDRTSTDTQYF. Looking up the rest from reference TRBV15 and TRBJ2-3 gives the full variable domain: DAMVIQNPRYQVTQFGKPVTLSCSQTLNHNVMYWYQQKSSQAPKLLFHYYDKDFNNEADTPDNFQSRRPNTSFCFLDIRSPGLGDTAMYLCATSRDRTSTDTQYFGPGTRLTVL.

V gene TRBV7-6 combines with J gene TRBJ2-1, with 9 positions matching TRBD2. CDR3 size: 14 residues. Germline-derived CDR1 and CDR2 are SGHVS and FNYEAQ. The J segment lost 4 bases and the V segment lost 3 bases, leaving 1 base of the junction unmatched. The CDR3 loop reads CASSFSGSYNEQFF. DNA for the CDR3: TGTGCCAGCAGCTTTAGCGGGAGTTACAATGAGCAGTTCTTC.

The chain carries TRBV11-2 and TRBJ2-2; TRBD2 aligns across 10 bases. V shed 5 bases, J shed 6 bases, and the junction held 6 bases outside the gene matches. The CDR3 contains 15 residues. Germline-derived CDR1 and CDR2 are SGHAT and FQNNGV. CDR3 sequence: CASSLSGRRPGELFF. In DNA, the CDR3 is TGTGCCAGCAGCCTTAGCGGGAGGAGGCCCGGGGAGCTGTTTTTT. Full variable domain (outside the CDR3, taken from reference TRBV11-2 and TRBJ2-2): EAGVAQSPRYKIIEKRQSVAFWCNPISGHATLYWYQQILGQGPKLLIQFQNNGVVDDSQLPKDRFSAERLKGVDSTLKIQPAKLEDSAVYLCASSLSGRRPGELFFGEGSRLTVL.